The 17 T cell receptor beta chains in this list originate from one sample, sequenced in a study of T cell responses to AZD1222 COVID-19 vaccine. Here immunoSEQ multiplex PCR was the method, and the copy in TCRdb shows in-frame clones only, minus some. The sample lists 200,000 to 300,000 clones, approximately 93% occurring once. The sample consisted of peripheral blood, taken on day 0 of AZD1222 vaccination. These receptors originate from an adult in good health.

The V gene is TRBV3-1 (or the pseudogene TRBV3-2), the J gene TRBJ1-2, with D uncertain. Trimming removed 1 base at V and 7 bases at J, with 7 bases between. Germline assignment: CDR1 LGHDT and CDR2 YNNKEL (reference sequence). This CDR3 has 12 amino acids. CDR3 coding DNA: TGTGCCAGCAGCCAAGCGGAGCTTGGCTACACCTTC. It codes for CASSQAELGYTF.

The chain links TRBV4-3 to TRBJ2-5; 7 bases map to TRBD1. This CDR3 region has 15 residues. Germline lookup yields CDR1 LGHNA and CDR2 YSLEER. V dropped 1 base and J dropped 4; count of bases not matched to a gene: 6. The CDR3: CASSQAGQRLETQYF. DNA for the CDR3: TGCGCCAGCAGCCAAGCGGGACAGAGGCTAGAGACCCAGTACTTC.

Written as DNA, the CDR3 is TGTGCCAGTAGTCCGGGGGGGATTTATAGCAATCAGCCCCAGCATTTT. Translation: CASSPGGIYSNQPQHF. The V and J genes are TRBV19 and TRBJ1-5; D might be TRBD1 (5 bases). The ends were cut back, 5 bases at V and 0 bases at J, with 14 bases in the middle. Germline lookup yields CDR1 LNHDA and CDR2 SQIVND (reference sequence). The CDR3 sequence is 16 residues long. Full variable domain (missing parts from reference TRBV19 and TRBJ1-5): DGGITQSPKYLFRKEGQNVTLSCEQNLNHDAMYWYRQDPGQGLRLIYYSQIVNDFQKGDIAEGYSVSREKKESFPLTVTSAQKNPTAFYLCASSPGGIYSNQPQHFGDGTRLSIL.

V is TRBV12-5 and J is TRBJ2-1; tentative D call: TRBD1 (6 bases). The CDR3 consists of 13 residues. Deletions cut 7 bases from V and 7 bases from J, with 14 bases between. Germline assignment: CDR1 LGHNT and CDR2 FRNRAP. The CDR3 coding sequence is TGTGCTAGTGCAACAGGGACGGCGAATGAGCAGTTCTTC. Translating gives CASATGTANEQFF.

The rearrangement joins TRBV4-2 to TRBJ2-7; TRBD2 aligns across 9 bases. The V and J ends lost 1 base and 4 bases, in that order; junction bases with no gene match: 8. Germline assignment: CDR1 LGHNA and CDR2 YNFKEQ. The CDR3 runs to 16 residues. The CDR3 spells CASSQVDSGGRYEQYF. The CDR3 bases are TGTGCCAGCAGCCAAGTGGATAGCGGGGGCAGGTACGAGCAGTACTTC.

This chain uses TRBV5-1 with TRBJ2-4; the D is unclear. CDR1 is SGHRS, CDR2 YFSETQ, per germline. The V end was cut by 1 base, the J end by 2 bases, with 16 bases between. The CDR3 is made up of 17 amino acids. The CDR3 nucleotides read TGCGCCAGCAGCTTGTCGTCGGTTTCCGAAACCAAAAACATTCAGTACTTC. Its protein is CASSLSSVSETKNIQYF.

The DNA of the CDR3 is TGTGCCAGCAGCGCCGGACTAGCGGAGAACACCGGGGAGCTGTTTTTT. Translated: CASSAGLAENTGELFF. The chain couples TRBV9 to TRBJ2-2; 10 nucleotides line up with TRBD2. The CDR3 sequence is 16 residues long. J gave up 1 base and V 3 bases, and 3 bases lay outside the gene matches. The germline V gene has CDR1 SGDLS and CDR2 YYNGEE.

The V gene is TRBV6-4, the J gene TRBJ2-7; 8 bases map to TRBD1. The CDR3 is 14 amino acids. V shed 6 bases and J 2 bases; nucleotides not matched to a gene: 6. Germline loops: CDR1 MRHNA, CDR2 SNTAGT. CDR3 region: CASRSDRDPYEQYF. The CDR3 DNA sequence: TGTGCCAGCAGATCGGACAGGGATCCCTACGAGCAGTACTTC.

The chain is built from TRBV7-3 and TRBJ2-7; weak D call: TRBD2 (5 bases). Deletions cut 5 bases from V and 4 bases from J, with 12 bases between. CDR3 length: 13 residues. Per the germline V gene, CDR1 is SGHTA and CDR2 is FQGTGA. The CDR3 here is CASSPGRDYEQYF. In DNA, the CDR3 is TGTGCCAGCAGCCCGGGAAGGGATTACGAGCAGTACTTC. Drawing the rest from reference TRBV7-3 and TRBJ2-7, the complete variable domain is GAGVSQTPSNKVTEKGKYVELRCDPISGHTALYWYRQSLGQGPEFLIYFQGTGAADDSGLPNDRFFAVRPEGSVSTLKIQRTERGDSAVYLCASSPGRDYEQYFGPGTRLTVT.

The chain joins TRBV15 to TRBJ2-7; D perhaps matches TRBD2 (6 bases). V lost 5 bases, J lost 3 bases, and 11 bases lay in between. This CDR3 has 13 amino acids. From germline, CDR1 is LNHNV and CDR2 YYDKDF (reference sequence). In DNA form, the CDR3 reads TGTGCCACCAGCCGGGACTTAGTCTACGAGCAGTACTTC. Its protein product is CATSRDLVYEQYF.

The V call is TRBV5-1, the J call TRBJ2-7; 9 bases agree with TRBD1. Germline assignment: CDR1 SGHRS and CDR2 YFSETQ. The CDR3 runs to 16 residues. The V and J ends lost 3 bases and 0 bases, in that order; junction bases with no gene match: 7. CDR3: CASSSGTGYNSYEQYF. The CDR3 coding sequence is TGCGCCAGCAGCTCCGGGACAGGGTATAACTCCTACGAGCAGTACTTC. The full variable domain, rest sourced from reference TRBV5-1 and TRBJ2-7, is KAGVTQTPRYLIKTRGQQVTLSCSPISGHRSVSWYQQTPGQGLQFLFEYFSETQRNKGNFPGRFSGRQFSNSRSEMNVSTLELGDSALYLCASSSGTGYNSYEQYFGPGTRLTVT.

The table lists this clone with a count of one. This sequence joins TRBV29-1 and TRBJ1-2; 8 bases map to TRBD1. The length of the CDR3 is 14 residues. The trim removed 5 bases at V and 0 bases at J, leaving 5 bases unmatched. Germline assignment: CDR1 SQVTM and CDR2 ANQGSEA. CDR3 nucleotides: TGCAGCGTTTCGCCGACAGGGGCTAACTATGGCTACACCTTC. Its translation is CSVSPTGANYGYTF.

CDR3 amino acids: CASSLWTANTEAFF. The CDR3 DNA follows: TGCGCCAGCAGCTTATGGACAGCGAACACTGAAGCTTTCTTT. V usage is TRBV5-1 and J usage is TRBJ1-1; D is possibly TRBD1 (6 bases). CDR1 and CDR2 from the germline V gene are SGHRS and YFSETQ. This CDR3 has 14 residues. The V gene lost 2 bases and the J gene lost 1 base, with 9 bases spanning the gap.

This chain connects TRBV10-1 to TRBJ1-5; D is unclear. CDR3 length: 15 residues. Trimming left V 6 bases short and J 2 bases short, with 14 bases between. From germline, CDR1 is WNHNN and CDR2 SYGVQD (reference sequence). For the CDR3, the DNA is TGCGCCAGCAGCGTAGGGCACCCGGGCAATCAGCCCCAGCATTTT. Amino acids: CASSVGHPGNQPQHF.

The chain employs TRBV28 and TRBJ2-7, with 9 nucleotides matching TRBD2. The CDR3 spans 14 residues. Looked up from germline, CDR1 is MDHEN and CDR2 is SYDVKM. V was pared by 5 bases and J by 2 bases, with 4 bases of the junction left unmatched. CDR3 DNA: TGTGCCAGCAGTAGGGTAGCGGGAGCCTACGAGCAGTACTTC. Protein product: CASSRVAGAYEQYF.

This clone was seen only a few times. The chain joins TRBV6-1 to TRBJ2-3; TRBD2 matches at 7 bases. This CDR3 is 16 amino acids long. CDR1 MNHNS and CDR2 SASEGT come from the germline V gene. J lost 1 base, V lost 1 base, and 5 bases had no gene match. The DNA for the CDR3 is TGTGCCAGCAGTGAAGTTCGGGGAGGGGGCACAGATACGCAGTATTTT. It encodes CASSEVRGGGTDTQYF.

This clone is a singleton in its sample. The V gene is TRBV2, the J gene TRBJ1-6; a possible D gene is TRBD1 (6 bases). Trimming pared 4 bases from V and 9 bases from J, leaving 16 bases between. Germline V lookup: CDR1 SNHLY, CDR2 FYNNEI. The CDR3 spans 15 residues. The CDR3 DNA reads TGTGCCAGCAGTGGGGGGGGCAGAGGCAGTTCACCCCTCCACTTT. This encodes CASSGGGRGSSPLHF.